This is a list of T cell receptor beta chains from one sample in a study of cytotoxic CD8 clonotypes in ibrutinib-treated CLL. This table comes from immunoSEQ multiplex PCR, and its TCRdb copy is limited to in-frame clones, with some not included. The data contain about 17,000 clones, roughly four fifths of them singletons. The sample in question was PBMCs, obtained before ibrutinib treatment. The receptors here all came from a human donor with chronic lymphocytic leukemia. Both conserved end residues are part of each CDR3. D genes are given only for firm matches. Size is omitted from some rows. Given values are once, few, many or a class for expanded clones.

V gene	J gene	clone size	D gene	CDR3 DNA	CDR3 protein
TRBV9	TRBJ1-5	-	-	TGTGCCAGCAGCGTAAACCCCGGAGTGAATCAGCCCCAGCATTTT	CASSVNPGVNQPQHF
TRBV28	TRBJ1-2	-	-	TGTGTCACGAAGAATGGCTACACCTTC	CVTKNGYTF
TRBV12-5	TRBJ1-2	-	-	TGTGCTAGTGGTTTGGTAGGAGTTGGGCGGTTGAACTATGGCTACACCTTC	CASGLVGVGRLNYGYTF
TRBV14	TRBJ1-4	-	-	TGTGCCAGCCGGAAGCCCCAGGGGATGGCTGAAAAACTGTTTTTT	CASRKPQGMAEKLFF
TRBV5-1	TRBJ1-1	few	-	TGCGCCAGCAGGGACCTCGGGGAAGCTTTCTTT	CASRDLGEAFF
TRBV7-6	TRBJ2-3	-	-	TGTGCCAGCAGCCCCCATCGAGGCCCCAGCACAGATACGCAGTATTTT	CASSPHRGPSTDTQYF
TRBV4-2	TRBJ2-3	-	TRBD2	TGTGCCAGCAGCCAGACCACAATAGCGGGAGGGCCGATAGATACGCAGTATTTT	CASSQTTIAGGPIDTQYF
TRBV19	TRBJ2-5	-	-	TGTGCCAGTAGTATGAGGCTAGCCGGGGAGACCCAGTACTTC	CASSMRLAGETQYF
TRBV18	TRBJ1-2	-	-	TGTGCCAGCTCACCCCGCGGGGATATGGGTGGCTACACCTTC	CASSPRGDMGGYTF
TRBV5-1	TRBJ2-3	-	-	TGCGCCAGCAGCCCGGGGCTGAAGGTGGATACGCAGTATTTT	CASSPGLKVDTQYF
TRBV7-9	TRBJ2-7	few	TRBD1	TGTGCCAGCAGCTTAGGTCAGGGGGTTTACGAGCAGTACTTC	CASSLGQGVYEQYF
TRBV7-7	TRBJ2-3	-	-	TGTGCTAGCAGCTTAGCGTTGACTAGCACAGATACGCAGTATTTT	CASSLALTSTDTQYF
TRBV10-1	TRBJ1-2	-	-	TGCGCCAGCAGTGACAGGCCAGGCTATGGCTACACCTTC	CASSDRPGYGYTF
TRBV5-1	TRBJ2-2	-	-	TGCGCCAGCAGCTTGTCTGCAGACCTCACCGGGGAGCTGTTTTTT	CASSLSADLTGELFF
TRBV14	TRBJ2-1	-	-	TGTGCCAGCAGCCGAGACGCGCATGAGCAGTTCTTC	CASSRDAHEQFF
TRBV25-1	TRBJ1-1	-	-	TGTGCCAGTAGTCGGGGCGGCTACACTGAAGCTTTCTTT	CASSRGGYTEAFF
TRBV27	TRBJ2-1	once	-	TGTGCCAGCAGTTTAGCGGATACCTACAATGAGCAGTTCTTC	CASSLADTYNEQFF
TRBV7-9	TRBJ1-2	-	TRBD1	TGTGCCAGCAGCTGGACAGGGGAGGGTGGCTACACCTTC	CASSWTGEGGYTF
TRBV7-3	TRBJ2-1	-	TRBD2	TGTGCCAGCAGCTACCAAGCGGGGGACAATGAGCAGTTCTTC	CASSYQAGDNEQFF
TRBV5-6	TRBJ2-3	few	-	TGTGCCAGCAGCTTGGGTAGCGGAGGGGCTAGCACAGATACGCAGTATTTT	CASSLGSGGASTDTQYF
TRBV27	TRBJ2-5	-	TRBD1	TGTGCCAGCAGTTTGAACCCCGACAGGGTGGGGGCGGAGACCCAGTACTTC	CASSLNPDRVGAETQYF
TRBV27	TRBJ2-5	-	-	TGTGCCAGCAGTTGGAGTGGCAGGGTGATCGAGACCCAGTACTTC	CASSWSGRVIETQYF
TRBV5-4	TRBJ2-3	once	-	TGTGCCAGCAGCTTGGCCGGTAGTTCAGGGACTAGCACAGATACGCAGTATTTT	CASSLAGSSGTSTDTQYF
TRBV30	TRBJ2-1	-	TRBD2	TGTGCCTGGAGTATTGCCGGGCTAGCGGGAGGCGAGCAGTTCTTC	CAWSIAGLAGGEQFF
TRBV7-2	TRBJ2-1	-	TRBD2	TGTGCCAGCAGCTTGGTCCAGCGGGAAGGGCAGCGTGAGCAGTTCTTC	CASSLVQREGQREQFF
TRBV5-1	TRBJ1-2	-	-	TGCGCCAGCAGCCCGAGTGAGGGCTATGGCTACACCTTC	CASSPSEGYGYTF
TRBV28	TRBJ1-2	-	-	TGTGCCAGCAGAACTTCCTCAATCCGGGGATCTAACTATGGCTACACCTTC	CASRTSSIRGSNYGYTF
TRBV27	TRBJ2-1	-	TRBD1	TGTGCCAGCACCATGACAGGGTTCGGTGAGCAGTTCTTC	CASTMTGFGEQFF
TRBV30	TRBJ2-2	-	-	TGTGCCTGGAGTAGTGCGGCTGCCGGGGAGCTGTTTTTT	CAWSSAAAGELFF
TRBV7-2	TRBJ2-5	-	-	TGTGCCAGCAGCTTAGGTGGGACCCAGTACTTC	CASSLGGTQYF
TRBV5-1	TRBJ2-5	-	-	TGCGCCAGCAGCTTGGGGGACTTTCAAGAGACCCAGTACTTC	CASSLGDFQETQYF
TRBV21-1	TRBJ2-3	few	-	TGTGCCCAGCAGAATCGGGGTCCTAGCACAGATACGCAGTATTTT	CAQQNRGPSTDTQYF
TRBV18	TRBJ1-5	-	-	TGTGCCAGCTCACCAGAAGTGGATCAGCCCCAGCATTTT	CASSPEVDQPQHF
TRBV2	TRBJ1-2	-	-	TGTGCCAGCAGTGAACTTCGGACGGCGCATGGCTACACCTTC	CASSELRTAHGYTF
TRBV7-6	TRBJ2-7	-	-	TGTGCCAGCAGTTTACTACCGGGCTCCTACGAGCAGTACTTC	CASSLLPGSYEQYF
TRBV29-1	TRBJ1-2	once	TRBD1	TGCAGCGTTCGGGACAGGGAGGACTATGGCTACACCTTC	CSVRDREDYGYTF
TRBV29-1	TRBJ1-1	-	-	TGCAGCGTTACTATAGGGGGGCAGGACACTGAAGCTTTCTTT	CSVTIGGQDTEAFF
TRBV19	TRBJ2-1	-	-	TGTGCCAGTAGCGTTGGAGTAGTTCACAATGAGCAGTTCTTC	CASSVGVVHNEQFF
TRBV14	TRBJ1-3	-	-	TGTGCCAGCAGCCAAGGACAGTACTCTGGAAACACCATATATTTT	CASSQGQYSGNTIYF
TRBV7-2	TRBJ1-2	-	TRBD1	TGTGCCAGCAGCCCGCAACAGGGGAACTATGGCTACACCTTC	CASSPQQGNYGYTF
TRBV30	TRBJ1-5	-	TRBD1	TGTGCCTGGAGTGTTGACAGGGGAAATCAGCCCCAGCATTTT	CAWSVDRGNQPQHF
TRBV4-2	TRBJ2-2	-	-	TGTGCCAGCTTGGGGTCCGACACCGGGGAGCTGTTTTTT	CASLGSDTGELFF
TRBV19	TRBJ1-5	-	-	TGTGCCAGTAGTATAACAGGGAAAACCAATCAGCCCCGGCATTTT	CASSITGKTNQPRHF
TRBV27	TRBJ1-2	-	-	TGTGCCAGCAGTTTATCGATGGGGTGGGGGAGCTCGGGCTACACCTTC	CASSLSMGWGSSGYTF
TRBV5-6	TRBJ2-5	-	-	TGTGCCAGCAGCATTCCGGCGCTCCTCCAAGAGACCCAGTACTTC	CASSIPALLQETQYF
TRBV18	TRBJ1-5	-	TRBD1	TGTGCCAGCTCACCGGACGGGCGACAGGGGAATCAGCCCCAGCATTTT	CASSPDGRQGNQPQHF
TRBV6-5	TRBJ2-5	-	-	TGTGCCAGCAGTTACGACCATCTTGAGACCCAGTACTTC	CASSYDHLETQYF
TRBV5-1	TRBJ1-4	-	-	TGCGCCAGCAGCTCCGAGGGGGGCCGGGGTGAAAAACTGTTTTTT	CASSSEGGRGEKLFF
TRBV2	TRBJ1-5	few	-	TGTGCCAGCACGTTCGGACACTTGGAGCCCCAGCATTTT	CASTFGHLEPQHF